A single sample is the source of the 8 T cell receptor beta chains below, sequenced in a study of patients and donors after allogeneic stem cell transplantation. TCRdb re-called the RT-PCR reads with MiXCR, one entry per CDR3 protein. The sample records roughly 180,000 distinct CDR3 sequences, more than 35% being singletons. Sequenced input: blood, either unsorted or a sorted T cell fraction (not recorded which). Every receptor here comes from a human donor who was either an allogeneic HSCT recipient or a stem cell or donor lymphocyte infusion donor (not recorded which). It is not recorded whose cells these are; they may come from a transplant donor.

This clonotype was found a few times. V gene TRBV15 combines with J gene TRBJ1-1; D remains unclear. Trimming removed 1 base from V and 5 bases from J, with 11 bases in between. In germline, CDR1 is LNHNV, CDR2 YYDKDF (reference sequence). The CDR3 is made up of 14 amino acids. The DNA of the CDR3 is TGTGCCACCAGCAGAGTGGCAGGAGGGACTGAAGCTTTCTTT. Translating gives CATSRVAGGTEAFF.

Only one count was recorded for this clonotype. This rearrangement joins TRBV28 to TRBJ2-1; no clear D gene. Germline V gives CDR1 MDHEN, CDR2 SYDVKM. V dropped 1 base and J dropped 4 bases, with 8 bases sitting between them. The CDR3 is 14 residues long. The CDR3 protein is CASSLLPPYNEQFF. The CDR3 coding sequence is TGTGCCAGCAGTTTATTACCACCTTACAATGAGCAGTTCTTC.

This chain joins TRBV5-1 and TRBJ1-2, with a tentative D call TRBD1 (5 bases). In germline, CDR1 is SGHRS, CDR2 YFSETQ. The CDR3 runs 14 residues. Trimming took 4 bases from V and 13 from J, leaving 23 bases between them. The CDR3 loop reads CASSPPVGDTPGTF. CDR3 bases: TGCGCCAGCAGCCCCCCCGTGGGGGATACTCCGGGCACCTTC.

A few counts support this clonotype. The gene calls are TRBV4-1 and TRBJ1-1, with 7 nucleotides matching TRBD1. CDR3 length equals 14 residues. V shed 5 bases and J 4 bases; nucleotides not matched to a gene: 7. Germline CDR1 MGHRA, CDR2 YSYEKL. The CDR3 is CASSATGLGTEAFF. Here the CDR3 DNA reads TGCGCCAGCAGCGCGACAGGGCTGGGCACTGAAGCTTTCTTT.

The V and J genes are TRBV7-9 and TRBJ1-6, with TRBD1 matching 7 bases. Trimming took 4 bases from V and 13 from J; bases not matched to a gene: 4. The V gene's germline CDR1 is SEHNR and CDR2 FQNEAQ (reference sequence). This CDR3 is built from 12 residues. Written as DNA, the CDR3 is TGTGCCAGCAGCTCGGAACAGGGGCCCCTCCACTTT. Protein: CASSSEQGPLHF.

This clonotype was picked up a small number of times. The chain couples TRBV5-1 to TRBJ2-3, with D maybe TRBD2 (5 bases). V shed 0 bases and J shed 5 bases, with 16 bases lying between them. This CDR3 has 16 residues. The V gene's germline CDR1 is SGHRS and CDR2 YFSETQ. The CDR3 protein is CASSLETGREGDTQYF. CDR3 bases: TGCGCCAGCAGCTTGGAGACGGGAAGAGAAGGAGATACGCAGTATTTT.

This clonotype was counted only a few times. The rearrangement links TRBV29-1 to TRBJ2-3, with 7 bases matching TRBD2. With V trimmed by 0 bases and J by 4 bases, 7 bases remained unmatched. CDR1 is SQVTM, CDR2 ANQGSEA, per germline. The CDR3 has 15 residues. The chain's CDR3 is CSVEDFAGAADTQYF. Here the CDR3 DNA reads TGCAGCGTTGAAGATTTTGCGGGAGCAGCAGATACGCAGTATTTT.

This chain uses TRBV28 with TRBJ1-2, with a tentative D call TRBD1 (5 bases). Germline V gene data show CDR1 as MDHEN and CDR2 as SYDVKM. This CDR3 has 15 amino acids. The V and J ends lost 2 bases and 2 bases respectively, with 12 bases between them. The CDR3 loop reads CASSLDLSGNYGYTF. In DNA form, the CDR3 reads TGTGCCAGCAGTTTAGATCTTTCAGGGAACTATGGCTACACCTTC.